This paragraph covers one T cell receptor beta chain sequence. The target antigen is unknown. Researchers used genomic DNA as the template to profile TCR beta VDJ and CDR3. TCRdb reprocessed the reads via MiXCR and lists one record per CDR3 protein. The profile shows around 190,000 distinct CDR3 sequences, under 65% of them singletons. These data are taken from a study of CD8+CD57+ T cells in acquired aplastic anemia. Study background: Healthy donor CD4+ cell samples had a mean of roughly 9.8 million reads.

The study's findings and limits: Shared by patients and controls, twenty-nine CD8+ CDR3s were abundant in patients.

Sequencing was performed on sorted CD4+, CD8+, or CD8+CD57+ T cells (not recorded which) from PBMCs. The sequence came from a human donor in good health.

CDR3 in amino acids: CASRSGDSNQPQHF. The CDR3 DNA reads TGTGCCAGCAGGTCAGGAGATAGCAATCAGCCCCAGCATTTT. V and J are TRBV6-2 or TRBV6-3 and TRBJ1-5; no reliable D call. Germline V gives CDR1 MNHEY, CDR2 SVGEGT. The CDR3 contains 14 residues. Trimming left V 6 bases short and J 0 bases short, with 9 bases between.